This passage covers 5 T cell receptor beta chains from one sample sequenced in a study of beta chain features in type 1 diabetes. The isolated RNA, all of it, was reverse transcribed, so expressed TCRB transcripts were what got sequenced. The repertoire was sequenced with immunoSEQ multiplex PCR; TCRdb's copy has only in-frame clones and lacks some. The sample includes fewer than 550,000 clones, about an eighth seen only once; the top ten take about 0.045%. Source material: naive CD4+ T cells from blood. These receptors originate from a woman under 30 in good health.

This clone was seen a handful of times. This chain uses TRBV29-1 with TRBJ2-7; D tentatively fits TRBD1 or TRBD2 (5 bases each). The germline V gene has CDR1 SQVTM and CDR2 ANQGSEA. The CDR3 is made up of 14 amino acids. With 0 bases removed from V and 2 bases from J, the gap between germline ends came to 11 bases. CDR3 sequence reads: CSVEDGGKAYEQYF. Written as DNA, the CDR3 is TGCAGCGTTGAAGATGGGGGTAAAGCCTACGAGCAGTACTTC.

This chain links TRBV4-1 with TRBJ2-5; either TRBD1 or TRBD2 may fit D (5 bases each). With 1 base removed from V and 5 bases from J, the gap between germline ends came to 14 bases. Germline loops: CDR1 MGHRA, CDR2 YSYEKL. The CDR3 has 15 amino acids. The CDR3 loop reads CASSQVGTGLETQYF. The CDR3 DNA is TGCGCCAGCAGCCAAGTCGGGACCGGTCTGGAGACCCAGTACTTC.

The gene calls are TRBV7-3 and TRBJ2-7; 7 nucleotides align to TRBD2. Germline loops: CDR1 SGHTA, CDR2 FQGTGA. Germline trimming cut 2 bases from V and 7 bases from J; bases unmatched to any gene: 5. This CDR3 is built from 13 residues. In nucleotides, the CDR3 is TGTGCCAGCAGCTTACCCCCCGGGGGGGAGCAGTACTTC. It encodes CASSLPPGGEQYF. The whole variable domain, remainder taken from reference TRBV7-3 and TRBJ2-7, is GAGVSQTPSNKVTEKGKYVELRCDPISGHTALYWYRQSLGQGPEFLIYFQGTGAADDSGLPNDRFFAVRPEGSVSTLKIQRTERGDSAVYLCASSLPPGGEQYFGPGTRLTVT.

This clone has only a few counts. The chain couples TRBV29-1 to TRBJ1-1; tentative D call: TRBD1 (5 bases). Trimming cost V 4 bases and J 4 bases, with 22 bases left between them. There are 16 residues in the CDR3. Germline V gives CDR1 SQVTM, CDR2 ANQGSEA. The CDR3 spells CSVAPRWGQFATEAFF. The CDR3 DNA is TGCAGCGTTGCCCCACGCTGGGGCCAGTTCGCCACTGAAGCTTTCTTT.

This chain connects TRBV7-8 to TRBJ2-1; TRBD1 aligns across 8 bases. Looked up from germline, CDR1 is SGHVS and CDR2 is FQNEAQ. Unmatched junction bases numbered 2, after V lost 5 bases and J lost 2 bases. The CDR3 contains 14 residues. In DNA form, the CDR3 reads TGTGCCAGCAGCCCGGGACAGGCCTACAATGAGCAGTTCTTC. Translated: CASSPGQAYNEQFF.